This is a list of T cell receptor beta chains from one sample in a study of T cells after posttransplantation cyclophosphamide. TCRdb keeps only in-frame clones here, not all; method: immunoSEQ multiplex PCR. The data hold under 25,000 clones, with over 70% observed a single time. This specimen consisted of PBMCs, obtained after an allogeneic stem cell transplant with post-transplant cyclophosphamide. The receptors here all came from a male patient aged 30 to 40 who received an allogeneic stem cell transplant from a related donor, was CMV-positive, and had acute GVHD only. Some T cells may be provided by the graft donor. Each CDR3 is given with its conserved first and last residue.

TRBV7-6,CASSLDLSGGQYF
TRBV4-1,CASSPPGTANTEAFF
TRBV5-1,CASSLEGMRDGYTF
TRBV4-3,CASSQDGTSRRTQYF
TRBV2,CASTSTGGGFTDTQYF
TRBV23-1,CASSQSGSGPLHF
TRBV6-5,CASSYEGSGMDTQYF
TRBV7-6,CASSLVPSGAQETQYF
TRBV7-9,CASSLGSGNGQPQHF
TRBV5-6,CASSLGQGAGETQYF
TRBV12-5,CASVDRGIGGYTF
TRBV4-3,CASSQDGAGNSPLHF
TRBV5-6,CASSLVGRDYGYTF
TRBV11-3,CASSLVSTVSYGYTF
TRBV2,CASNTNRAVEAFF
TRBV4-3,CASSQFSGGDTQYF
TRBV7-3,CASSLGPTGGRQFF
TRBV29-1,CSVPNGGPNTDTQYF
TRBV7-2,CASSLEANEKLFF
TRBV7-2,CASSLTGYDEQYF
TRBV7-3,CASSLDREDEQFF
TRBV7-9,CASSLSRGGVDEQFF
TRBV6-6,CASSYLADRASPLHF
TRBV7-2,CASRWRPGMDSPLHF
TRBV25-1,CASSELGGQETQYF
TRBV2,CAIHPASGGTDTQYF
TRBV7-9,CASSDTGIGGDTQYF
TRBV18,CASSPGTSGGELFF
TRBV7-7,CASSSLGLAGQETQYF
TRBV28,CASSLLSTEAFF
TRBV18,CASSPPGQVYEQYF
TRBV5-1,CASSLEGQGDYGYTF
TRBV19,CASKASGGENEQYF
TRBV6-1,CASSLPSYEQYF
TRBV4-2,CASSQGDSQETQYF
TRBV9,CASSVEGLGEETQYF
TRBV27,CASRLAGEQYF
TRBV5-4,CASSLVTAYEQYF
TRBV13,CASSPPQGALSLFF
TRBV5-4,CASSPGGQGTGELFF
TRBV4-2,CASSQAGGTPFTGELFF
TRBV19,CASSIEGVNTEAFF